This TCR beta chain was sequenced for a study of CD8 T cells in Susac syndrome. While CD8+ and CD4+ T cells were isolated negatively, TEMRA cells were enriched by FACS. V shed 5 bases, J shed 3 bases, and the junction held 12 bases outside the gene matches. Germline values: CDR1 KGHDR, CDR2 SFDVKD. The CDR3 has 18 amino acids. The RNA, 0.5 to 1 ug, was put through reverse transcription using random hexamers. An immunoSEQ multiplex PCR amplified TCR beta CDR3 over 54 Vbeta and 13 Jbeta. TCRdb re-derived calls from the immunoSEQ multiplex PCR reads in MiXCR, one entry per CDR3 protein. The sample lists some 200,000 distinct CDR3 sequences, 90% to 95% occurring once.

The sequencing sample was made of CD8+ T cells from PBMCs. This chain uses TRBV24-1 with TRBJ2-2; TRBD2 matches 9 bases. The TCR was taken from a human donor with multiple sclerosis. The CDR3 nucleotides read TGTGCCACCAGTGGTTTACCGGAAGCGGGGGGCGACACCGGGGAGCTGTTTTTT. Translated: CATSGLPEAGGDTGELFF.